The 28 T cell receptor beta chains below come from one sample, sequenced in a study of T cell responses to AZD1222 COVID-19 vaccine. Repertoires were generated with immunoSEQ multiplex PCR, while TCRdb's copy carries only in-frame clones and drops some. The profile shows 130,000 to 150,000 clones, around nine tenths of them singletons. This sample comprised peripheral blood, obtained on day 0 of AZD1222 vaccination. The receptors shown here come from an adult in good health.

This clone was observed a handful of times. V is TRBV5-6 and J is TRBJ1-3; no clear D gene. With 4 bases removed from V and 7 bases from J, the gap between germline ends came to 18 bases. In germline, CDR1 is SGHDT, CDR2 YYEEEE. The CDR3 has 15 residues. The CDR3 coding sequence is TGTGCCAGCAGCCAGTTCAGAAACGGTGGGAACACCATATATTTT. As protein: CASSQFRNGGNTIYF.

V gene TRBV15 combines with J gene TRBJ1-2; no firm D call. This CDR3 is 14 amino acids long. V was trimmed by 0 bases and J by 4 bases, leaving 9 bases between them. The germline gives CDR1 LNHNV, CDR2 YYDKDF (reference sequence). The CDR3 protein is CATSRDRAVYGYTF. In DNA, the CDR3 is TGTGCCACCAGCAGAGATCGGGCAGTCTATGGCTACACCTTC.

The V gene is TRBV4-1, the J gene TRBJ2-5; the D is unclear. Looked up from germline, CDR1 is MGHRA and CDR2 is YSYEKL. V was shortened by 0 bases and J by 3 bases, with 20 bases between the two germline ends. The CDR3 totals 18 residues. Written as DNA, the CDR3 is TGCGCCAGCAGCCAAGAAATTCTGATAGTGGGGTTAGAAGAGACCCAGTACTTC. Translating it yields CASSQEILIVGLEETQYF.

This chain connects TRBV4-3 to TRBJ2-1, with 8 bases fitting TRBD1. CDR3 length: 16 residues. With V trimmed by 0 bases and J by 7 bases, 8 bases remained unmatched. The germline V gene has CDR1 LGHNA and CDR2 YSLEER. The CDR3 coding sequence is TGCGCCAGCAGCCAAGATTGGGACAGGCGTTGGAATGAGCAGTTCTTC. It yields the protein CASSQDWDRRWNEQFF.

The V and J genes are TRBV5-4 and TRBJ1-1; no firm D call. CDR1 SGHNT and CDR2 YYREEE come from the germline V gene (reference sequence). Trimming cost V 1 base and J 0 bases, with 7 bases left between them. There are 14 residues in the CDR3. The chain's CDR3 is CASSLSTLNTEAFF. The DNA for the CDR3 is TGTGCCAGCAGCTTGTCAACATTGAACACTGAAGCTTTCTTT. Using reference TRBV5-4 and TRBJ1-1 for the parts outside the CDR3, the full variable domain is ETGVTQSPTHLIKTRGQQVTLRCSSQSGHNTVSWYQQALGQGPQFIFQYYREEENGRGNFPPRFSGLQFPNYSSELNVNALELDDSALYLCASSLSTLNTEAFFGQGTRLTVV.

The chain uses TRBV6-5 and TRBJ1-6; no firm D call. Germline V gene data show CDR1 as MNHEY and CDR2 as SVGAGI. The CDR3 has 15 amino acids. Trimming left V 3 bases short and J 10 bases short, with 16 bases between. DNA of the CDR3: TGTGCCAGCAGTTATGCCGGGGTAATTGGCTCACCCCTCCACTTT. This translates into CASSYAGVIGSPLHF.

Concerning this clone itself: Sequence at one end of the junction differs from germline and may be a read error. The CDR3: CASSLDAAGWNF. CDR3 nucleotide sequence: TGTGCCAGCAGCTTAGATGCGGCAGGGTGGAACTTC. V and J are TRBV7-9 and TRBJ2-7, with D perhaps matching TRBD1 (5 bases). CDR3 size: 12 residues. Germline loops: CDR1 SEHNR, CDR2 FQNEAQ (reference sequence).

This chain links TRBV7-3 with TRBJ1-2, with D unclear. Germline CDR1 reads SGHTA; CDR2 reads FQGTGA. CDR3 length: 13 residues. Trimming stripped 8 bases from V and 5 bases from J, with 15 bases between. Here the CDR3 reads CASAQTASYGYTF. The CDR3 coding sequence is TGTGCCAGCGCACAAACGGCTTCTTATGGCTACACCTTC.

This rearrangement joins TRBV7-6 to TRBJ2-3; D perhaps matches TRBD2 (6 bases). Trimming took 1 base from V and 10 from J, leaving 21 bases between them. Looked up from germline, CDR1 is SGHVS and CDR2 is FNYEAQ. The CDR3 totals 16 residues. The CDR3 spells CASSLDSRRGDTSQYF. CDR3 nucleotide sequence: TGTGCCAGCAGCTTAGATTCGCGGAGGGGAGATACGTCGCAGTATTTT. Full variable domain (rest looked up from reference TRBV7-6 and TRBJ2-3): GAGVSQSPRYKVTKRGQDVALRCDPISGHVSLYWYRQALGQGPEFLTYFNYEAQQDKSGLPNDRFSAERPEGSISTLTIQRTEQRDSAMYRCASSLDSRRGDTSQYFGPGTRLTVL.

CDR3 DNA sequence: TGCGCCAGCAGCCCTACGACAGGGCCCAATCAGCCCCAGCATTTT. Protein: CASSPTTGPNQPQHF. The chain recombines TRBV5-1 with TRBJ1-5; 7 bases are a match to TRBD1. The germline V gene has CDR1 SGHRS and CDR2 YFSETQ. The CDR3 loop spans 15 amino acids. Trimming cost V 4 bases and J 3 bases; bases outside gene matches: 7.

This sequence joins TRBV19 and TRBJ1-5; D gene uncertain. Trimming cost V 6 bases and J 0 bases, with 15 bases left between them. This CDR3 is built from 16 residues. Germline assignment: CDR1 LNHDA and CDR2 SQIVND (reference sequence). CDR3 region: CASRITTKVSNQPQHF. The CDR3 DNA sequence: TGTGCCAGTAGGATTACAACGAAGGTTAGCAATCAGCCCCAGCATTTT.

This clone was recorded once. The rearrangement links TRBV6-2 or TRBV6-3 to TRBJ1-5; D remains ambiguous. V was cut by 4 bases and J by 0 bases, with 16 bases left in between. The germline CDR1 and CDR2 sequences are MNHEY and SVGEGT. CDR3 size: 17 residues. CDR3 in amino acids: CASSFNLQEISNQPQHF. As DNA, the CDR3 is TGTGCCAGCAGTTTTAATCTCCAGGAGATTAGCAATCAGCCCCAGCATTTT.

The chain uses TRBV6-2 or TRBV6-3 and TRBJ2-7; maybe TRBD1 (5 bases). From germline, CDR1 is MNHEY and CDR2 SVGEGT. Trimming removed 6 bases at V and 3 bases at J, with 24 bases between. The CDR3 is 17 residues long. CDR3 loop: CASSPRTALSQGYEQYF. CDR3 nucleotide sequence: TGTGCCAGCAGCCCGAGGACCGCCTTGTCTCAGGGCTACGAGCAGTACTTC.

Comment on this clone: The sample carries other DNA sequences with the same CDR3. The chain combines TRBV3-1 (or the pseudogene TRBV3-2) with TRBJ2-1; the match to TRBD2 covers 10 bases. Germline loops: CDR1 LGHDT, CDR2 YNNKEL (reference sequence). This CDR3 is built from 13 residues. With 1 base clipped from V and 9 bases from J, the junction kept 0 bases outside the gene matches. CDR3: CASSQGLAGEQFF. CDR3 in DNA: TGTGCCAGCAGCCAAGGACTAGCGGGTGAGCAGTTCTTC.

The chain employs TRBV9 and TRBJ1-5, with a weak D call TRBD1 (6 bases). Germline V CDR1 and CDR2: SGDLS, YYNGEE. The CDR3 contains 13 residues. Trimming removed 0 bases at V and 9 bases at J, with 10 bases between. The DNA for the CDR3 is TGTGCCAGCAGCGTAGAGGGGGGGACGCCCCAGCATTTT. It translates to CASSVEGGTPQHF.

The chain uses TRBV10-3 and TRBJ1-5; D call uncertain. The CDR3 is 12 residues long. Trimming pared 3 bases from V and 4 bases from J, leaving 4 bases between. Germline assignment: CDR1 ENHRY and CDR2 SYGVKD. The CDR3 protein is CAISDPNQPQHF. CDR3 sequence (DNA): TGTGCCATCAGTGATCCGAATCAGCCCCAGCATTTT.

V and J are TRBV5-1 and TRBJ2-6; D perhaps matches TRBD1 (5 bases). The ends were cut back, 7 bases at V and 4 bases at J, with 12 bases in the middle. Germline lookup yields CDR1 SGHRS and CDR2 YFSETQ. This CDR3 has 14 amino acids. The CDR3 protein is CASLDSSGANVLTF. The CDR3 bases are TGCGCCAGCCTTGACAGCTCCGGGGCCAACGTCCTGACTTTC.

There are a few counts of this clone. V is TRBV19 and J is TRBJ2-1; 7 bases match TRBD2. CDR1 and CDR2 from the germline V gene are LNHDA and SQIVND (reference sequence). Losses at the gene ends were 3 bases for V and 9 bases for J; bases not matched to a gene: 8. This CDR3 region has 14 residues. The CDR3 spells CASSIGTMGLEQFF. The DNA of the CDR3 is TGTGCCAGTAGTATCGGGACTATGGGGCTTGAGCAGTTCTTC.

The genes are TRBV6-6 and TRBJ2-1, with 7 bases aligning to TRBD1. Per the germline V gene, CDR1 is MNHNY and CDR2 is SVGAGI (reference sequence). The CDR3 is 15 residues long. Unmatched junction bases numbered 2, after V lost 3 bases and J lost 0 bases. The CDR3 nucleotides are TGTGCCAGCAGTTATGGGGACAGCTCCTACAATGAGCAGTTCTTC. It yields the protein CASSYGDSSYNEQFF.

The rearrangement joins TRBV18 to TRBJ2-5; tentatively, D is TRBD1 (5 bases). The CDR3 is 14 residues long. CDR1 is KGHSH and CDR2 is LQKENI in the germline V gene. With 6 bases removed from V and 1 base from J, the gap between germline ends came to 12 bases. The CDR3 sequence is CASSGNQGQETQYF. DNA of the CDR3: TGTGCCAGCTCTGGGAACCAGGGCCAAGAGACCCAGTACTTC.

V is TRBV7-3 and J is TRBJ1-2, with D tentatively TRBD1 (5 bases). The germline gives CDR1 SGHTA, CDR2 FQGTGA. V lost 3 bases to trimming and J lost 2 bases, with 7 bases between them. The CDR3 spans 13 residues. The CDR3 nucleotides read TGTGCCAGCAGCTTGGACAAAAACTATGGCTACACCTTC. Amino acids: CASSLDKNYGYTF. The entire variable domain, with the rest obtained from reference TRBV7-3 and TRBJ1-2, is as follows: GAGVSQTPSNKVTEKGKYVELRCDPISGHTALYWYRQSLGQGPEFLIYFQGTGAADDSGLPNDRFFAVRPEGSVSTLKIQRTERGDSAVYLCASSLDKNYGYTFGSGTRLTVV.

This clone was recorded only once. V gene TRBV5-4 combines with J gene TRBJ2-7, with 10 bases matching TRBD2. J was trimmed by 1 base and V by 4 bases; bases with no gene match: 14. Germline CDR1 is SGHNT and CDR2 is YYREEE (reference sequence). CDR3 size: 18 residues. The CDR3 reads CASSHPTAGGPQSYEQYF. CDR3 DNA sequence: TGTGCCAGCAGCCATCCTACAGCGGGGGGGCCGCAGTCCTACGAGCAGTACTTC.

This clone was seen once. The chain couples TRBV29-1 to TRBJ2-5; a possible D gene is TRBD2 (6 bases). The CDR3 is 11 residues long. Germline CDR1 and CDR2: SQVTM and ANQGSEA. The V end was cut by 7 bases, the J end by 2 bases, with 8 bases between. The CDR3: CSGGLQETQYF. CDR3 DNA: TGCAGCGGGGGACTTCAAGAGACCCAGTACTTC.

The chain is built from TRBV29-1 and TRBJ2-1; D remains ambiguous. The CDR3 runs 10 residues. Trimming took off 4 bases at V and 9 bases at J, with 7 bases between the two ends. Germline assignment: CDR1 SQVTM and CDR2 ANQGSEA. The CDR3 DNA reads TGCAGCGTTGGGGTTAGTGAGCAGTTCTTC. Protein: CSVGVSEQFF.

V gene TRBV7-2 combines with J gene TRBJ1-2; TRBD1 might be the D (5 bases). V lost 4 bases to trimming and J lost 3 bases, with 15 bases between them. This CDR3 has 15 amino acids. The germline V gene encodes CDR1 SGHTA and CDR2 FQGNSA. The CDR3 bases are TGTGCCAGCAGCTGGGGATCGGGGGTAGACTATGGCTACACCTTC. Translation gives CASSWGSGVDYGYTF. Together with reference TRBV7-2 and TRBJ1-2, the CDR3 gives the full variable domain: GAGVSQSPSNKVTEKGKDVELRCDPISGHTALYWYRQSLGQGLEFLIYFQGNSAPDKSGLPSDRFSAERTGGSVSTLTIQRTQQEDSAVYLCASSWGSGVDYGYTFGSGTRLTVV.

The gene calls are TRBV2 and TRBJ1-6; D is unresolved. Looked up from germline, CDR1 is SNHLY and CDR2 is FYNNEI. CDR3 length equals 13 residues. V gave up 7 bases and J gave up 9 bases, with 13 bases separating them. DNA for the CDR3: TGTGCCAGCAATCCACTTCGGGGTTCACCCCTCCACTTT. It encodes CASNPLRGSPLHF.

The DNA of the CDR3 is TGTGCCAGCAGCGCCACAGGGGGCTTGGATGAGCAGTTCTTC. Translated, it gives CASSATGGLDEQFF. This rearrangement joins TRBV9 to TRBJ2-1; TRBD1 matches 9 bases. Germline values: CDR1 SGDLS, CDR2 YYNGEE. This CDR3 comprises 14 residues. Losses at the gene ends were 3 bases for V and 8 bases for J; bases not matched to a gene: 6.

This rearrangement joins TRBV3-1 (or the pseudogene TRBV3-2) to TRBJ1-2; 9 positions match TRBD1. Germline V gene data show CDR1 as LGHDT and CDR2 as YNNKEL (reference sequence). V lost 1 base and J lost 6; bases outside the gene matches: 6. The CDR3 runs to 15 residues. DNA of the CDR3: TGTGCCAGCAGCCAAGGGGGGACAGGGAGACATGGCTACACCTTC. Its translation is CASSQGGTGRHGYTF.